What follows are 13 T cell receptor beta chains derived from one specimen sequenced in a study of vaccination effects on CD4 cells after COVID-19. CD4+ T cells were isolated after around 9 days of culture. The table came from immunoSEQ multiplex PCR; TCRdb's copy has only in-frame clones and leaves some out. Of more than 35,000 clones in the sample, 82% were seen once. These TCRs are of unknown antigen specificity. Here the sequenced sample was CD4+ T cells from PBMCs cultured without peptide, taken before COVID-19 vaccination. Receptors originate from a human donor who received a COVID-19 vaccine.

This rearrangement joins TRBV10-1 to TRBJ2-1; 11 bases agree with TRBD2. The length of the CDR3 is 13 residues. V trimming: 6 bases; J trimming: 10 bases; junction bases outside the gene matches: 5. Germline loops: CDR1 WNHNN, CDR2 SYGVQD (reference sequence). The CDR3 nucleotides are TGCGCCAGCAGGGCTAGCGGGGGGATGGAGCAGTTCTTC. Translating gives CASRASGGMEQFF.

The rearrangement links TRBV19 to TRBJ1-1; 10 bases map to TRBD1. From germline, CDR1 is LNHDA and CDR2 SQIVND (reference sequence). This CDR3 comprises 17 residues. V was clipped by 10 bases and J by 0 bases; unmatched bases: 14. DNA of the CDR3: TGTGCCACCCTTACCTCGGGACAGGGGTCCATGAACACTGAAGCTTTCTTT. It specifies CATLTSGQGSMNTEAFF.

The chain combines TRBV6-2 or TRBV6-3 with TRBJ2-5; D possibly corresponds to TRBD1 (6 bases). Trimming left V 6 bases short and J 1 base short, with 24 bases between. The CDR3 is 18 residues long. Germline loops: CDR1 MNHEY, CDR2 SVGEGT. As DNA, the CDR3 is TGTGCCAGCAGCTCCAGGGGCGGTGGGGTTAGGAGCCAAGAGACCCAGTACTTC. As protein: CASSSRGGGVRSQETQYF.

V usage is TRBV4-3 and J usage is TRBJ1-1, with 7 bases identical to TRBD1. CDR1 and CDR2 from the germline V gene are LGHNA and YSLEER. The J segment lost 0 bases and the V segment lost 0 bases, leaving 13 bases of the junction unmatched. The CDR3 has 19 amino acids. The chain's CDR3 is CASSQDWGGDSSMNTEAFF. In DNA form, the CDR3 reads TGCGCCAGCAGCCAAGATTGGGGCGGGGACAGTAGCATGAACACTGAAGCTTTCTTT.

The chain carries TRBV10-1 and TRBJ2-1, with TRBD1 matching over 9 bases. CDR3 size: 17 residues. From germline, CDR1 is WNHNN and CDR2 SYGVQD (reference sequence). Losses at the gene ends were 2 bases for V and 8 bases for J; bases not matched to a gene: 13. CDR3 DNA sequence: TGCGCCAGCAGTGAGAGTCCAGGTCGACAGGGGGTTGATGAGCAGTTCTTC. Its translation is CASSESPGRQGVDEQFF.

V gene TRBV25-1 combines with J gene TRBJ2-5; D perhaps matches TRBD2 (6 bases). Germline assignment: CDR1 MGHDK and CDR2 SYGVNS. Trimming pared 1 base from V and 5 bases from J, leaving 20 bases between. The CDR3 is 17 amino acids. The CDR3, as DNA: TGTGCCAGCAGTGAATTGGGCAGGGCCATCCGGGGGGAGACCCAGTACTTC. Protein: CASSELGRAIRGETQYF.

This sequence joins TRBV5-1 and TRBJ2-5; D remains unclear. This CDR3 is 13 amino acids long. The V gene lost 4 bases and the J gene lost 4 bases, with 11 bases spanning the gap. The germline CDR1 and CDR2 sequences are SGHRS and YFSETQ. CDR3 amino acids: CASSPRPGETQYF. CDR3 DNA: TGCGCCAGCAGCCCCAGACCCGGAGAGACCCAGTACTTC.

The chain employs TRBV7-2 and TRBJ1-1; D ambiguous. With 2 bases removed from V and 3 bases from J, the gap between germline ends came to 7 bases. Germline V gene data show CDR1 as SGHTA and CDR2 as FQGNSA. The CDR3 is made up of 13 amino acids. The DNA for the CDR3 is TGTGCCAGCAGCTTAAACCTTCACACTGAAGCTTTCTTT. It codes for CASSLNLHTEAFF. Supplemented by reference TRBV7-2 and TRBJ1-1, the full variable domain reads GAGVSQSPSNKVTEKGKDVELRCDPISGHTALYWYRQSLGQGLEFLIYFQGNSAPDKSGLPSDRFSAERTGGSVSTLTIQRTQQEDSAVYLCASSLNLHTEAFFGQGTRLTVV.

The genes are TRBV7-3 and TRBJ2-5; D is unresolved. The CDR3 sequence is 13 residues long. Germline loops: CDR1 SGHTA, CDR2 FQGTGA. Trimming shortened V by 1 base and J by 2 bases, and 5 bases separated the two germline ends. The CDR3 region has the DNA TGTGCCAGCAGCTTAAACTTTCAAGAGACCCAGTACTTC. Its translation is CASSLNFQETQYF.

The CDR3: CASSKGRTGATHEQYV. CDR3 bases: TGTGCCAGCAGCAAAGGGAGGACAGGGGCTACCCACGAGCAGTACGTC. V usage is TRBV21-1 and J usage is TRBJ2-7; TRBD1 is taken as the D call from the table, unchecked against the DNA. TRBV21-1 is marked as a pseudogene. This CDR3 region has 16 residues.

This rearrangement joins TRBV7-2 to TRBJ2-1; D might be TRBD1 (6 bases). The CDR3 loop spans 14 amino acids. V was shortened by 5 bases and J by 6 bases, with 14 bases between the two germline ends. The germline CDR1 and CDR2 sequences are SGHTA and FQGNSA. DNA for the CDR3: TGTGCCAGCAGCGTCGGACAGAAGGGCAATGAGCAGTTCTTC. It encodes CASSVGQKGNEQFF. Combining the CDR3 with reference TRBV7-2 and TRBJ2-1 gives the whole variable domain GAGVSQSPSNKVTEKGKDVELRCDPISGHTALYWYRQSLGQGLEFLIYFQGNSAPDKSGLPSDRFSAERTGGSVSTLTIQRTQQEDSAVYLCASSVGQKGNEQFFGPGTRLTVL.

This CDR3 reads CASRTPSLRTSNQPQHF. The CDR3 DNA follows: TGTGCCAGCAGGACCCCTTCCTTGAGAACTAGCAATCAGCCCCAGCATTTT. V is TRBV6-4 and J is TRBJ1-5; D gene unclear. There are 17 residues in the CDR3. V shed 6 bases and J shed 0 bases, with 18 bases lying between them. Germline CDR1 and CDR2: MRHNA and SNTAGT.

This clone came up a few times. The chain employs TRBV3-1 (or the pseudogene TRBV3-2) and TRBJ2-1, with 7 bases fitting TRBD2. The CDR3 spans 15 residues. Unmatched junction bases numbered 0, after V lost 1 base and J lost 0 bases. Germline V gives CDR1 LGHDT, CDR2 YNNKEL (reference sequence). The CDR3 nucleotides read TGTGCCAGCAGCCAAGGGACTAGCTCCTACAATGAGCAGTTCTTC. Its translation is CASSQGTSSYNEQFF.